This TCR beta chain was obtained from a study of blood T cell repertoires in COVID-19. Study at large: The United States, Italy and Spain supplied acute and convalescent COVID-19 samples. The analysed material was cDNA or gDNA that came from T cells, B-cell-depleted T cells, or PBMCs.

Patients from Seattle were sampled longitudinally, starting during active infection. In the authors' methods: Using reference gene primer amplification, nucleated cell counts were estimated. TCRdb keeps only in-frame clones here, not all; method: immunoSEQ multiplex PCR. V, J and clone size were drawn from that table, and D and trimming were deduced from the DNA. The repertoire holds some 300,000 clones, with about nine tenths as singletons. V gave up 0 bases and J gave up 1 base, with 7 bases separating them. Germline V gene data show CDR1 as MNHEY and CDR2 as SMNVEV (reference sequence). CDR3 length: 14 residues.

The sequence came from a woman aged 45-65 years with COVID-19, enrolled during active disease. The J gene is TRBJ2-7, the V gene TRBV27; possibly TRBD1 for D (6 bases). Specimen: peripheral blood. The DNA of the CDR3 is TGTGCCAGCAGTTTATCCGGGACATCCTACGAGCAGTACTTC. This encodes CASSLSGTSYEQYF.